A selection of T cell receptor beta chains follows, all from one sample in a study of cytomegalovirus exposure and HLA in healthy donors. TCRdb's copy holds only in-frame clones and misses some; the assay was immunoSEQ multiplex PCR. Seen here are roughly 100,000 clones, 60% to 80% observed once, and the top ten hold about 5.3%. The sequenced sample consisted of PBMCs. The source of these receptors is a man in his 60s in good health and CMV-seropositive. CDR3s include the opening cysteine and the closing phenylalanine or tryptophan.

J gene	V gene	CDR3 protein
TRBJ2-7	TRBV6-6	CASRTQGYEQYF
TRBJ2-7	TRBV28	CASSYPGSYEQYF
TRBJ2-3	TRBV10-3	CATDDRGGTDTQYF
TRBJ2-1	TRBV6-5	CASSRGTGSNEQFF
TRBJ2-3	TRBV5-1	CASRREGTGVDTQYF
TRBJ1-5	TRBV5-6	CASSRGYSNQPQHF
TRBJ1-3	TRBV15	CATSREALPSSGNTIYF
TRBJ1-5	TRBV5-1	CASSLGQGDGQPQHF
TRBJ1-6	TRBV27	CASRTGGGNSPLHF
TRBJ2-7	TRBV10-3	CAITRLAGEYEQYF
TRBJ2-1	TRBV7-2	CASSLNLENNEQFF
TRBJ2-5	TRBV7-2	CASSPTGMETQYF
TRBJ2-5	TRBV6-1	CASSEFRGQGETQYF
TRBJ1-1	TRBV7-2	CASSPRDRGHTEAFF
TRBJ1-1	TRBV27	CASSATHTAMNTEAFF
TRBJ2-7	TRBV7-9	CASSLVQRGGYEQYF
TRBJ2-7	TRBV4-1	CASSASRGGRLEQYF
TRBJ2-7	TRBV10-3	CAIRGQGESYEQYF
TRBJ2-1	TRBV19	CASSIVGSPGNEQFF
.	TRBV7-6	CASSSGLAGGPSYEQYF
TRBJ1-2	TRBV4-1	CASSQDGIGTGTNYGYTF
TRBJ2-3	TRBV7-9	CASSFRGLRRYSTDTQYF
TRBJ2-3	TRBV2	CASRPGQGADTQYF
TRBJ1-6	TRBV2	CASRETGGISPLHF
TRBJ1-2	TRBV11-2	CASSPDRDYGYTF
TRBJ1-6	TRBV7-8	CASSSQTGGNSPLHF
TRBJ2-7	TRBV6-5	CASSREVPYEQYF
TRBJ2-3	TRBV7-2	CASSRQRGGRDTQYF
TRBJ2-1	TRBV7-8	CASSPREGELSEEQFF
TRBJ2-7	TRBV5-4	CASSQPASGGAYEQYF
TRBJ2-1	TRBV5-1	CASSDGTGGWNEQFF